This T cell receptor beta chain stems from a study of T cells in localized non-small cell lung cancer. Here immunoSEQ multiplex PCR was the method, and the copy in TCRdb shows in-frame clones only, minus some. The profile shows over 30,000 clones, 90% of them singletons. The CDR3 contains 16 residues. Trimming cost V 0 bases and J 0 bases, with 15 bases left between them. Germline assignment: CDR1 GTSNPN and CDR2 SVGIG (reference sequence). Study-level findings and limits: Longer overall survival was associated with a higher density of T cells in the blood. Multi-region tumor sequencing was not done, so intratumor heterogeneity could not be excluded. Within adjacent lung there appeared a median 57 of the top 100 tumor clones. The greatest T cell clonality was found in uninvolved adjacent lung (higher than in tumor).

About this clone itself: Its cognate antigen is unknown.

V usage is TRBV30 and J usage is TRBJ2-7; D unclear. The sample consisted of peripheral blood, taken before any cancer treatment. This receptor was identified in a man aged 40 to 70 with stage I lung adenocarcinoma. In DNA form, the CDR3 reads TGTGCCTGGAGTGTACCCGGCGACCCAAGCTCCTACGAGCAGTACTTC. Translation gives CAWSVPGDPSSYEQYF.